The 21 T cell receptor beta chains in this list originate from one sample, sequenced in a study of blood T cell repertoires in COVID-19. Produced via immunoSEQ multiplex PCR; TCRdb's table is partial and in-frame only. The data hold under 200,000 clones, with roughly 89% observed a single time. Sequenced input: peripheral blood. These receptor sequences come from a man between 18 and 29 years old with active or convalescent COVID-19.

This rearrangement joins TRBV7-9 to TRBJ2-7, with D possibly matching TRBD1 (6 bases). The ends were cut back, 2 bases at V and 2 bases at J, with 13 bases in the middle. The CDR3 runs to 15 residues. The germline V gene has CDR1 SEHNR and CDR2 FQNEAQ (reference sequence). CDR3 bases: TGTGCCAGCAGCTTACAGGGGAGTAAGGCCTACGAGCAGTACTTC. It specifies CASSLQGSKAYEQYF.

The chain couples TRBV6-2 or TRBV6-3 to TRBJ1-6; 8 bases line up with TRBD1. CDR3 length: 17 amino acids. The germline V gene has CDR1 MNHEY and CDR2 SVGEGT. Trimming at V came to 2 bases and at J to 8 bases, leaving 11 bases not matched to a gene. CDR3 bases: TGTGCCAGCAGTTACCCCGGACAGGGTATACGTGATTCACCCCTCCACTTT. It translates to CASSYPGQGIRDSPLHF.

The gene calls are TRBV6-5 and TRBJ1-3, with D unresolved. Deletions cut 10 bases from V and 1 base from J, with 8 bases between. This CDR3 contains 12 residues. The V gene's germline CDR1 is MNHEY and CDR2 SVGAGI. The CDR3 DNA is TGTGCCACCCTAAGTTCTGGAAACACCATATATTTT. The encoded protein is CATLSSGNTIYF.

The table lists this clone with a few counts. The V and J genes are TRBV6-7 and TRBJ1-4, with D perhaps matching TRBD1 (6 bases). TRBV6-7 is identified as an open reading frame with a role that is uncertain. This CDR3 comprises 15 residues. The V and J ends lost 0 bases and 8 bases respectively, with 13 bases between them. This CDR3 reads CASSYSPGAGEKLFF. CDR3 nucleotide sequence: TGTGCCAGCAGTTACTCCCCAGGGGCGGGCGAAAAACTGTTTTTT.

For the CDR3, the DNA is TGTGCCAGCTCACCTAGACAGGGAGTCTATGGCTACACCTTC. The encoded protein is CASSPRQGVYGYTF. The chain links TRBV18 to TRBJ1-2; 7 nucleotides agree with TRBD1. CDR3 length equals 14 residues. The ends lost 3 bases at V and 4 bases at J; junction bases unmatched: 5. From germline, CDR1 is KGHSH and CDR2 LQKENI.

This sequence joins TRBV28 and TRBJ1-2, with D tentatively TRBD1 (6 bases). V was pared by 5 bases and J by 3 bases, with 16 bases between. Germline CDR1 reads MDHEN; CDR2 reads SYDVKM. CDR3 length: 15 residues. CDR3 sequence reads: CASSITGPDDYGYTF. CDR3 nucleotide sequence: TGTGCCAGCAGTATTACAGGGCCCGATGACTATGGCTACACCTTC.

The J gene is TRBJ1-2, the V gene TRBV6-1; 7 positions agree with TRBD1. Per the germline V gene, CDR1 is MNHNS and CDR2 is SASEGT. Losses at the gene ends were 4 bases for V and 2 bases for J; bases not matched to a gene: 10. The CDR3 sequence is 16 residues long. The CDR3, as DNA: TGTGCCAGCAGTGCGGTCGGACAGGTCAAAAACTATGGCTACACCTTC. It codes for CASSAVGQVKNYGYTF.

This clone was found a few times. The genes are TRBV11-2 and TRBJ2-7; the D gene is possibly TRBD2 (5 bases). This CDR3 has 12 amino acids. The V end lost 5 bases, the J end lost 4 bases, and 9 bases lay between the germline ends. Germline assignment: CDR1 SGHAT and CDR2 FQNNGV. CDR3 DNA sequence: TGTGCCAGCAGCCCGGGGTATTACGAGCAGTACGTC. Its protein is CASSPGYYEQYV.

The rearrangement joins TRBV27 to TRBJ1-4; D not resolved. CDR3 size: 14 residues. Germline CDR1 and CDR2: MNHEY and SMNVEV (reference sequence). V dropped 3 bases and J dropped 4 bases, with 9 bases sitting between them. In DNA form, the CDR3 reads TGTGCCAGCAGTTTGGCCAGGAATAATGAAAAACTGTTTTTT. This encodes CASSLARNNEKLFF. Full variable domain (rest looked up from reference TRBV27 and TRBJ1-4): EAQVTQNPRYLITVTGKKLTVTCSQNMNHEYMSWYRQDPGLGLRQIYYSMNVEVTDKGDVPEGYKVSRKEKRNFPLILESPSPNQTSLYFCASSLARNNEKLFFGSGTQLSVL.

This clone showed up just once. This rearrangement joins TRBV28 to TRBJ2-3, with TRBD1 matching over 8 bases. The CDR3 contains 13 residues. Germline V lookup: CDR1 MDHEN, CDR2 SYDVKM. V was clipped by 6 bases and J by 4 bases; unmatched bases: 3. Here the CDR3 reads CASRDRAPDTQYF. The DNA for the CDR3 is TGTGCCAGCAGGGACAGGGCTCCAGATACGCAGTATTTT.

This chain connects TRBV5-1 to TRBJ2-1; 9 positions match TRBD1. This CDR3 has 13 amino acids. The junction had 3 bases not matched to a gene; V was cut back by 7 bases and J by 4 bases. CDR1 is SGHRS, CDR2 YFSETQ, per germline. This CDR3 reads CASRDREYNEQFF. CDR3 bases: TGCGCCAGCCGGGACAGGGAGTACAATGAGCAGTTCTTC.

V and J are TRBV27 and TRBJ1-1, with D tentatively TRBD1 (5 bases). The CDR3 length is 15 residues. The V end lost 5 bases, the J end lost 4 bases, and 17 bases lay between the germline ends. Germline V gene sequence: CDR1 MNHEY, CDR2 SMNVEV (reference sequence). Written as DNA, the CDR3 is TGTGCCAGCAGTCTCCTAACCCCCGGGGGCACTGAAGCTTTCTTT. Its translation: CASSLLTPGGTEAFF.

This clone was counted once. The rearrangement uses TRBV9 and TRBJ1-1; possible D gene TRBD1, 5 bases. The CDR3 loop spans 13 amino acids. The germline V gene encodes CDR1 SGDLS and CDR2 YYNGEE. The V end lost 6 bases, the J end lost 2 bases, and 11 bases lay between the germline ends. In DNA form, the CDR3 reads TGTGCCAGCAAAGGGCAGGGAAACACTGAAGCTTTCTTT. This gives the protein CASKGQGNTEAFF.

This clone was seen once. DNA of the CDR3: TGTGCCAGCTCACCCCAGGGCAATCAGCCCCAGCATTTT. It specifies CASSPQGNQPQHF. V is TRBV18 and J is TRBJ1-5; no reliable D call. The V gene lost 3 bases and the J gene lost 2 bases, with 5 bases spanning the gap. Germline V gene data show CDR1 as KGHSH and CDR2 as LQKENI. The CDR3 has 13 amino acids.

V usage is TRBV14 and J usage is TRBJ2-3, with D maybe TRBD2 (6 bases). Germline V CDR1 and CDR2: SGHDN, FVKESK. The CDR3 has 16 amino acids. Trimming stripped 4 bases from V and 3 bases from J, with 17 bases between. The CDR3 sequence is CASSPSGSHRTDTQYF. In DNA form, the CDR3 reads TGTGCCAGCAGCCCAAGCGGGTCACATCGGACAGATACGCAGTATTTT.

This clone has just one count. The chain joins TRBV3-1 (or the pseudogene TRBV3-2) to TRBJ2-7; possibly TRBD2 for D (6 bases). Looked up from germline, CDR1 is LGHDT and CDR2 is YNNKEL (reference sequence). This CDR3 has 13 residues. V was shortened by 4 bases and J by 7 bases, with 14 bases between the two germline ends. CDR3 amino acids: CASSLMAAGEQYF. The CDR3 DNA is TGTGCCAGCAGCCTTATGGCCGCGGGGGAGCAGTACTTC.

This chain connects TRBV6-2 or TRBV6-3 to TRBJ2-2, with 7 nucleotides matching TRBD1. Germline lookup yields CDR1 MNHEY and CDR2 SVGEGT. CDR3 length: 12 residues. The junction had 8 bases not matched to a gene; V was cut back by 6 bases and J by 13 bases. CDR3 coding DNA: TGTGCCAGCAGCGACAGGGCATTACGGCTGTTTTTT. Amino acids: CASSDRALRLFF.

V usage is TRBV28 and J usage is TRBJ2-2, with D tentatively TRBD1 (6 bases). CDR3 length: 16 residues. CDR1 and CDR2 from the germline V gene are MDHEN and SYDVKM. Trimming took 1 base from V and 5 from J, leaving 14 bases between them. The CDR3 DNA reads as TGTGCCAGCAGTTTATTCCCAGGGGTTGAAACCGGGGAGCTGTTTTTT. Amino acids: CASSLFPGVETGELFF.

This chain links TRBV28 with TRBJ1-4, with TRBD1 identical over 9 bases. The length of the CDR3 is 15 residues. CDR1 and CDR2 from the germline V gene are MDHEN and SYDVKM. The V segment lost 5 bases and the J segment 5 bases; nucleotides outside the gene matches: 6. The CDR3 here is CASSIRQGENEKLFF. The DNA for the CDR3 is TGTGCCAGCAGTATTCGACAGGGGGAAAATGAAAAACTGTTTTTT. Variable domain in full (rest from reference TRBV28 and TRBJ1-4): DVKVTQSSRYLVKRTGEKVFLECVQDMDHENMFWYRQDPGLGLRLIYFSYDVKMKEKGDIPEGYSVSREKKERFSLILESASTNQTSMYLCASSIRQGENEKLFFGSGTQLSVL.

The rearrangement joins TRBV2 to TRBJ2-3, with 8 bases identical to TRBD1. There are 15 residues in the CDR3. The V gene's germline CDR1 is SNHLY and CDR2 FYNNEI. Germline trimming cut 5 bases from V and 0 bases from J; bases unmatched to any gene: 4. CDR3 loop: CASSSGTGSTDTQYF. For the CDR3, the DNA is TGTGCCAGCAGTTCGGGGACAGGCAGCACAGATACGCAGTATTTT.

This chain joins TRBV7-2 and TRBJ1-1; TRBD1 matches at 10 bases. This CDR3 spans 14 amino acids. From germline, CDR1 is SGHTA and CDR2 FQGNSA. J lost 5 bases, V lost 4 bases, and 4 bases had no gene match. CDR3 in DNA: TGTGCCAGCAGCTCCCGGGACAGGGGAACTGAAGCTTTCTTT. It codes for CASSSRDRGTEAFF.